Below are 16 T cell receptor beta chains sequenced from a single sample in a study of cytomegalovirus exposure and HLA in healthy donors. The study ran its PCR with 60 Vbeta and 13 Jbeta primers. Method: immunoSEQ multiplex PCR; TCRdb's copy keeps in-frame clones and lacks some. The table lists approximately 220,000 clones, roughly 80% of them singletons. Sequencing was carried out using PBMCs. These receptors were collected from a man between 40 and 49 years old in good health and CMV-seronegative.

This chain uses TRBV14 with TRBJ2-3; D might be TRBD2 (5 bases). This CDR3 comprises 15 residues. Germline CDR1 SGHDN, CDR2 FVKESK. Trimming stripped 4 bases from V and 2 bases from J, with 13 bases between. The CDR3 DNA sequence: TGTGCCAGCAGCCTCCGGGGTCCCTCCACAGATACGCAGTATTTT. As protein: CASSLRGPSTDTQYF.

This chain joins TRBV9 and TRBJ1-2; a possible D gene is TRBD1 (6 bases). CDR3 length equals 15 residues. Germline CDR1 is SGDLS and CDR2 is YYNGEE. The ends were cut back, 0 bases at V and 3 bases at J, with 12 bases in the middle. CDR3 protein: CASSVEDRTYYGYTF. The DNA for the CDR3 is TGTGCCAGCAGCGTAGAAGACAGGACCTACTATGGCTACACCTTC.

The chain employs TRBV7-6 and TRBJ2-6; a possible D gene is TRBD1 (6 bases). This CDR3 has 15 residues. Germline assignment: CDR1 SGHVS and CDR2 FNYEAQ. The V gene lost 2 bases and the J gene lost 2 bases, with 7 bases spanning the gap. As DNA, the CDR3 is TGTGCCAGCAGCTTACAGGGGACTGGGGCCAACGTCCTGACTTTC. Protein: CASSLQGTGANVLTF.

The rearrangement uses TRBV4-2 and TRBJ2-3; D call uncertain. The germline gives CDR1 LGHNA, CDR2 YNFKEQ. The CDR3 runs 17 residues. Trimming removed 0 bases from V and 0 bases from J, with 13 bases in between. CDR3 coding DNA: TGTGCCAGCAGCCAAGATAAAAGCGCCCTTAGCACAGATACGCAGTATTTT. Translation gives CASSQDKSALSTDTQYF.

The V gene is TRBV11-2, the J gene TRBJ2-7, with TRBD2 matching 7 bases. The germline gives CDR1 SGHAT, CDR2 FQNNGV. The V segment lost 1 base and the J segment 4 bases; nucleotides outside the gene matches: 13. The CDR3 loop spans 17 amino acids. Here the CDR3 reads CASSLGPLPGGLYEQYF. In nucleotides, the CDR3 is TGTGCCAGCAGCTTAGGCCCCCTTCCGGGAGGACTTTACGAGCAGTACTTC. The whole variable domain, filled in from reference TRBV11-2 and TRBJ2-7, reads EAGVAQSPRYKIIEKRQSVAFWCNPISGHATLYWYQQILGQGPKLLIQFQNNGVVDDSQLPKDRFSAERLKGVDSTLKIQPAKLEDSAVYLCASSLGPLPGGLYEQYFGPGTRLTVT.

This clone was counted between two and nine times. This sequence joins TRBV4-3 and TRBJ2-7; 7 bases match TRBD1. The CDR3 loop spans 14 amino acids. With 1 base clipped from V and 3 bases from J, the junction kept 3 bases outside the gene matches. The germline V gene has CDR1 LGHNA and CDR2 YSLEER. CDR3 DNA: TGCGCCAGCAGCCAAGTGACAGGGAACTACGAGCAGTACTTC. Translating it yields CASSQVTGNYEQYF.

This clone was picked up a small number of times. This chain uses TRBV4-1 with TRBJ1-4; unclear D gene. The CDR3 is 15 residues long. Germline CDR1 and CDR2: MGHRA and YSYEKL. V lost 1 base and J lost 7, with 13 bases in between. CDR3 loop: CASSQGAPRSEKLFF. CDR3 DNA sequence: TGCGCCAGCAGCCAAGGGGCCCCCAGAAGTGAAAAACTGTTTTTT.

The chain carries TRBV10-3 and TRBJ1-2; D gene ambiguous. Trimming pared 9 bases from V and 1 base from J, leaving 9 bases between. Germline CDR1 is ENHRY and CDR2 is SYGVKD. The CDR3 runs to 12 residues. The CDR3 here is CAMEDGNYGYTF. The CDR3 DNA reads as TGTGCCATGGAGGACGGTAACTATGGCTACACCTTC.

The chain carries TRBV27 and TRBJ2-3, with D maybe TRBD2 (6 bases). The CDR3 contains 11 residues. Trimming took off 5 bases at V and 8 bases at J, with 8 bases between the two ends. In germline, CDR1 is MNHEY, CDR2 SMNVEV (reference sequence). CDR3 DNA sequence: TGTGCCAGCAGTGGGACTGGTACGCAGTATTTT. It encodes CASSGTGTQYF.

This clone has a single count. The J gene is TRBJ1-5, the V gene TRBV28, with D perhaps TRBD1 (6 bases). The germline V and J ends were trimmed by 7 bases and 4 bases, with 11 bases remaining between them. CDR3 size: 13 residues. The V gene's germline CDR1 is MDHEN and CDR2 SYDVKM. The CDR3 loop is CASIPQGNQPQHF. The CDR3, as DNA: TGTGCCAGCATCCCTCAGGGGAATCAGCCCCAGCATTTT.

The chain recombines TRBV5-5 with TRBJ2-2; no clear D. Germline CDR1 and CDR2: SGHKS and YYEKEE (reference sequence). The length of the CDR3 is 15 residues. The V gene lost 0 bases and the J gene lost 7 bases, with 13 bases spanning the gap. CDR3: CASSLDAAELGELFF. CDR3 DNA sequence: TGTGCCAGCAGCTTGGACGCCGCGGAGCTCGGGGAGCTGTTTTTT.

This rearrangement joins TRBV4-2 to TRBJ2-3; 9 bases are shared with TRBD2. The CDR3 consists of 18 residues. V gave up 0 bases and J gave up 1 base; unmatched junction bases: 8. CDR1 is LGHNA and CDR2 is YNFKEQ in the germline V gene. The CDR3 protein is CASSQELGQRGGTDTQYF. The CDR3 bases are TGTGCCAGCAGCCAAGAGCTGGGGCAGCGGGGGGGCACAGATACGCAGTATTTT.

This sequence joins TRBV6-6 and TRBJ2-1; 14 nucleotides align to TRBD2. CDR1 and CDR2 from the germline V gene are MNHNY and SVGAGI (reference sequence). V lost 6 bases and J lost 8; bases outside the gene matches: 9. The CDR3 extends over 16 amino acids. CDR3 nucleotide sequence: TGTGCCAGCAGCCCGACTAGCGGGGGGGCGGGCGATGAGCAGTTCTTC. Its protein product is CASSPTSGGAGDEQFF.

The J gene is TRBJ1-2, the V gene TRBV30; a possible D gene is TRBD1 (5 bases). CDR1 is GTSNPN, CDR2 SVGIG, per germline (reference sequence). The V and J ends lost 4 bases and 2 bases respectively, with 5 bases between them. CDR3 length: 11 residues. This CDR3 reads CAWTGNYGYTF. As DNA, the CDR3 is TGTGCCTGGACAGGGAACTATGGCTACACCTTC. The complete variable domain, with remaining parts taken from reference TRBV30 and TRBJ1-2, reads SQTIHQWPATLVQPVGSPLSLECTVEGTSNPNLYWYRQAAGRGLQLLFYSVGIGQISSEVPQNLSASRPQDRQFILSSKKLLLSDSGFYLCAWTGNYGYTFGSGTRLTVV.

This chain uses TRBV11-2 with TRBJ2-5, with TRBD1 identical over 9 bases. The germline V gene encodes CDR1 SGHAT and CDR2 FQNNGV. The length of the CDR3 is 17 residues. The V and J ends lost 1 base and 0 bases, in that order; junction bases with no gene match: 6. The CDR3 is CASSLGSGQGYQETQYF. The CDR3 DNA reads as TGTGCCAGCAGCTTAGGGTCGGGACAGGGATACCAAGAGACCCAGTACTTC.

This clone was picked up one time. The rearrangement uses TRBV5-1 and TRBJ2-3; D is possibly TRBD1 (5 bases). V dropped 5 bases and J dropped 0 bases, with 13 bases sitting between them. This CDR3 has 15 amino acids. Looked up from germline, CDR1 is SGHRS and CDR2 is YFSETQ. The CDR3 DNA is TGCGCCAGCAGGCCCACAGGCGGTAGCACAGATACGCAGTATTTT. It is translated as CASRPTGGSTDTQYF.